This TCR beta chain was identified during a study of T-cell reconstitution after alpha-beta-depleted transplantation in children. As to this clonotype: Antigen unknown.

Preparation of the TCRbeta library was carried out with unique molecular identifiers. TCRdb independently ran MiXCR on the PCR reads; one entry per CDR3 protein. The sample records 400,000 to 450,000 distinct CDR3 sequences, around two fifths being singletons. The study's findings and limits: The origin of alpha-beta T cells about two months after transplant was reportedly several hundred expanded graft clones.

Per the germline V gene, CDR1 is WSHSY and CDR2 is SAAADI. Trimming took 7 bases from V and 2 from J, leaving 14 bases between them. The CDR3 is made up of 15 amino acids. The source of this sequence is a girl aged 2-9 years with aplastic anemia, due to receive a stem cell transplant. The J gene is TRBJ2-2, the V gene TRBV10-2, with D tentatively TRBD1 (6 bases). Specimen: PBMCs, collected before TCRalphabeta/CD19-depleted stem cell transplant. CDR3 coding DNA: TGCGCCAGCAATCCGGGACACCTTAACACCGGGGAGCTGTTTTTT. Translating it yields CASNPGHLNTGELFF.